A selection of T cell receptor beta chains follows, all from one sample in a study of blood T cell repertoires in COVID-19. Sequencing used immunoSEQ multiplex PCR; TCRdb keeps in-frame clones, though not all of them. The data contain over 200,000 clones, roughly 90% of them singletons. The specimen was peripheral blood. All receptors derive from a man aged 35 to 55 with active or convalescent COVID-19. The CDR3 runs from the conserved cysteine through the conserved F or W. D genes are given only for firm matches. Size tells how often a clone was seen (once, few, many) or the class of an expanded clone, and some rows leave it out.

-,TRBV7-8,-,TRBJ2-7,TGTGCCAGCAGCCGCGAACGGGGGGCCTCCTACGAGCAGTACTTC,CASSRERGASYEQYF
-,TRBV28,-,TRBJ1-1,TGTGCCAGCAGTTTACCGGGGTTGAAGGGAACTGAAGCTTTCTTT,CASSLPGLKGTEAFF
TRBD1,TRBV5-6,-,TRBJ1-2,TGTGCCAGCAGCTTGGCTCTGGCAGGGGGCAACTATGGCTACACCTTC,CASSLALAGGNYGYTF
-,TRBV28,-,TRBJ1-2,TGTGCCAGCAGTTTCAGGACTGCTAACTATGGCTACACCTTC,CASSFRTANYGYTF
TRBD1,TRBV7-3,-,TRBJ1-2,TGTGCCAGCAGCCGCCGGGACAGGGGAAGTACCAAAGGTCCTGGCTACACCTTC,CASSRRDRGSTKGPGYTF
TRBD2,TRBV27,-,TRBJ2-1,TGTGCCAGCACCATTCGAGCGGGAGCTTACAATGAGCAGTTCTTC,CASTIRAGAYNEQFF
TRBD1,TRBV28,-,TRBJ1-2,TGTGCCAGCAGTTTAAGCAGGGGGCTTGGCTACACCTTC,CASSLSRGLGYTF
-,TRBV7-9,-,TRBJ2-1,TGTGCCAGCCTGAGGGTAGAAGACTACAATGAGCAGTTCTTC,CASLRVEDYNEQFF
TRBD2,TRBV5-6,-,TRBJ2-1,TGTGCCAGCAGATCCCGTGGGCGGGGGGACAATGAGCAGTTCTTC,CASRSRGRGDNEQFF
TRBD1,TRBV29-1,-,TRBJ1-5,TGCAGCGTTGAAACAGGGGTAGATCAGCCCCAGCATTTT,CSVETGVDQPQHF
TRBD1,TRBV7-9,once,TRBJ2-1,TGTGCCAGCAGCCCCAAAACGGGACAGGGGTACAATGAGCAGTTCTTC,CASSPKTGQGYNEQFF
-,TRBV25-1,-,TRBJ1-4,TGTGCCAGCACCGATAACCAGGGGTCCGGTGAAAAACTGTTTTTT,CASTDNQGSGEKLFF
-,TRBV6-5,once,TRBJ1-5,TGTGCCAGCCGCGGGCCGATCAGTCAGCCCCAGCATTTT,CASRGPISQPQHF
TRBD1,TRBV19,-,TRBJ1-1,TGTGCCAGTAGTTTCCGGGGACAGGGTTTAAACACTGAAGCTTTCTTT,CASSFRGQGLNTEAFF
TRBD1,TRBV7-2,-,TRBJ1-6,TGTGCCAGCAGCCTAGGGACAGTGCGTTCACCCCTCCACTTT,CASSLGTVRSPLHF
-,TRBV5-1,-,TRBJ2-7,TGCGCCAGCAGCTTGGAGGGACATGGACTTTACGAGCAGTACTTC,CASSLEGHGLYEQYF
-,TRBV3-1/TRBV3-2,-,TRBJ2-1,TGTGCCAGCAGCCACGCCGCGGGGGAGCAGTTCTTC,CASSHAAGEQFF
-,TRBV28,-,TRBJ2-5,TGTGCCAGCAGTTTACGAGGAGCGACTGGGGAGACCCAGTACTTC,CASSLRGATGETQYF
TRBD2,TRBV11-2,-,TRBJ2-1,TGTGCCAGCAGCTTAGTGGGGACTAGCGGACTTCTCTACAATGAGCAGTTCTTC,CASSLVGTSGLLYNEQFF
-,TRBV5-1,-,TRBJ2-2,TGCGCCAGCAGCTTCGGCGGTCCCCCCGGGGAGCTGTTTTTT,CASSFGGPPGELFF
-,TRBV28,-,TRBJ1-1,TGTGCCAGCAGTTTACCCGCAGGGATCACTGAAGCTTTCTTT,CASSLPAGITEAFF
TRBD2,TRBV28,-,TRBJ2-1,TGTGCCAGCAGTTTTATGAGGGGCCCGGGGGGTGAGCAGTTCTTC,CASSFMRGPGGEQFF
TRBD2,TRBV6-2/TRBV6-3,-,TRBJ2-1,TGTGCCAGCAGTCCGGGACTAGCGGTTTACAATGAGCAGTTCTTC,CASSPGLAVYNEQFF
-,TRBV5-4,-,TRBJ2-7,TGTGCCAGCTCTACGAGGTCGGGACTGGATTCCTACGAGCAGTACTTC,CASSTRSGLDSYEQYF
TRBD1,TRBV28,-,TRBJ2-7,TGTGCCAGCAAAAGGGACAGGGCCTCATCCTACGAGCAGTACTTC,CASKRDRASSYEQYF
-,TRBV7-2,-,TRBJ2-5,TGTGCCAGCAGCCCGGGGGGAGGGGGGCGAGAGACCCAGTACTTC,CASSPGGGGRETQYF
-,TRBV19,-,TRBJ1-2,TGTGCCAGTAGAACATTTCGGGCTGAGGGGGCTAACTATGGCTACACCTTC,CASRTFRAEGANYGYTF
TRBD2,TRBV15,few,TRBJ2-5,TGTGCCACCAGCAGTCTAGCGGGGGACCACAAATATACCCAGTACTTC,CATSSLAGDHKYTQYF
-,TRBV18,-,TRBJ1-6,TGTGCCAGCTCACCAAGGGGTTCCGATAATTCACCCCTCCACTTT,CASSPRGSDNSPLHF
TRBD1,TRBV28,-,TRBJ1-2,TGTGCCAGCAGCCCACAGGGGGGCGATGGCTACACCTTC,CASSPQGGDGYTF
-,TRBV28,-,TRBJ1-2,TGTGCCAGCAGTTTACAGGGCAACTATGGCTACACCTTC,CASSLQGNYGYTF
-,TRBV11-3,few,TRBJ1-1,TGTGCCAGCAGCCAAACGAGAACCACTGAAGCTTTCTTT,CASSQTRTTEAFF
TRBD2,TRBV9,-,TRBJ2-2,TGTGCCAGCAGCCTGGGGCGGGGGGGCTTTGAGCTGTTTTTT,CASSLGRGGFELFF
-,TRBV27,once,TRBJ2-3,TGTGCCAGCAGTCCACATATAGCGGAAACTAGCACAGATACGCAGTATTTT,CASSPHIAETSTDTQYF
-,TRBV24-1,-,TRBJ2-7,TGTGCCTCCCCAGCGGAGGGTCGGCACGAGCAGTACTTC,CASPAEGRHEQYF
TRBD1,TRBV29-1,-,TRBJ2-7,TGCAGCGTTCAATCTTATTTCAGACAGGGTTTAACCTACGAGCAGTACTTC,CSVQSYFRQGLTYEQYF
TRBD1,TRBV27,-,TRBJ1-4,TGTGCCAGCAGTTCCCCCTCCCGGACAGGGAAAGAAAAACTGTTTTTT,CASSSPSRTGKEKLFF
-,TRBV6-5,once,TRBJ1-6,TGTGCCAGCAGGGACAGCGGAAATTCACCCCTCCACTTT,CASRDSGNSPLHF
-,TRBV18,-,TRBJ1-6,TGTGCCAGCTCACTCTCACAGGGTAAAGGATCCCTCCACTTT,CASSLSQGKGSLHF
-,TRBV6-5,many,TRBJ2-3,TGTGCCAGCACTAGACAGACAACTAGCACAGATACGCAGTATTTT,CASTRQTTSTDTQYF
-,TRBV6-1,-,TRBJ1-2,TGTGCCAGCAGTGAAGCCTTACAGGGTTTCCCTTCTAACTATGGCTACACCTTC,CASSEALQGFPSNYGYTF
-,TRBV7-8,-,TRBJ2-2,TGTGCCAGCAGCTTAGCCCCTAGCGCGAACACCGGGGAGCTGTTTTTT,CASSLAPSANTGELFF
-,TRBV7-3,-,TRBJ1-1,TGTGCCAGCAGCTCGAGTTCGAGGACTGAAGCTTTCTTT,CASSSSSRTEAFF
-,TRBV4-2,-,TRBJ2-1,TGTGCCAGCAGCCCCTTTGTGGGGGCAACCTACAATGAGCAGTTCTTC,CASSPFVGATYNEQFF
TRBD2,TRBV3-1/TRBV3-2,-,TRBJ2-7,TGTGCCAGCAGCTACTTGACTAGCGGGATATCCTACGAGCAGTACTTC,CASSYLTSGISYEQYF
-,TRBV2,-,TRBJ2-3,TGTGCCATGACCGCGAGGCTAAACACAGATACGCAGTATTTT,CAMTARLNTDTQYF
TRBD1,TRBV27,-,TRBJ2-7,TGTGCCAGCAGTTTAAGCGGGACAGGGTTCTACGAGCAGTACTTC,CASSLSGTGFYEQYF
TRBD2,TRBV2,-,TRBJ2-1,TGTGCCAGCAGGCTAAGCGGGAGGGCATGGGAGCAGTTCTTC,CASRLSGRAWEQFF
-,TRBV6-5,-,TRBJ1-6,TGTGCCAGCAAGGGGATCGTCCTCTCACCCCTCCACTTT,CASKGIVLSPLHF
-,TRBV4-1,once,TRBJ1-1,TGCGCCAGCAGCCAAGTGGTGGGGCGGGGTGAAGCTTTCTTT,CASSQVVGRGEAFF